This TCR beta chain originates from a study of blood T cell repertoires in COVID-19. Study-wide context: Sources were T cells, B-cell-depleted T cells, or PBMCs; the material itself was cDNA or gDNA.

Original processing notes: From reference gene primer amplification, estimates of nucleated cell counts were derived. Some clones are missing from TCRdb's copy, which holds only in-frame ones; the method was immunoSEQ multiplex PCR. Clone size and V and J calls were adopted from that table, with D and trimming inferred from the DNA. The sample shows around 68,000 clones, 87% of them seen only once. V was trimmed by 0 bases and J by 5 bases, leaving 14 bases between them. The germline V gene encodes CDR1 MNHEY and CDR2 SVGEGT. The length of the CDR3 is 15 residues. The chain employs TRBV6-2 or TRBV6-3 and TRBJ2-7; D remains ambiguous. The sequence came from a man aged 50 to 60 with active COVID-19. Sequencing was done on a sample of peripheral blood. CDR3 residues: CASSYSAGFPNEQYF. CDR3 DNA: TGTGCCAGCAGTTACTCGGCAGGTTTTCCTAACGAGCAGTACTTC.